This T cell receptor beta chain was documented in a study of cytomegalovirus exposure and HLA in healthy donors. Points from the study as a whole: V- and J-gene trimming in TCR beta was tied to a missense DCLRE1C variant by an analysis performed later.

In the PCR, 60 Vbeta and 13 Jbeta primers were used. Clones were read by immunoSEQ multiplex PCR, and TCRdb kept only the in-frame ones, dropping some. There are about 65,000 clones in the sample, with about 15% held by the top ten. Note on this clone: Antigen unknown.

Source material: PBMCs. The sequence was collected from a boy younger than 18 in good health and CMV-seronegative.

CDR3 residues: CASSQDRGASYEQYF. DNA for the CDR3: TGCGCCAGCAGCCAAGACAGGGGCGCCTCCTACGAGCAGTACTTC. This chain uses TRBV4-3 with TRBJ2-7; weak D call: TRBD1 (6 bases). The V gene lost 0 bases and the J gene lost 0 bases, with 9 bases spanning the gap. Germline loops: CDR1 LGHNA, CDR2 YSLEER. The CDR3 loop spans 15 amino acids.